This T cell receptor (beta chain) was captured in a study of blood T cell repertoires in COVID-19. Assay: immunoSEQ multiplex PCR; the TCRdb copy retains only in-frame clones and omits some. The sample has 130,000 to 150,000 clones; 80% are singletons. Sequencing input: peripheral blood. This receptor was taken from a man between 60 and 75 years old with active or convalescent COVID-19.

CDR3 region: CASSGGQASNQPQHF. The CDR3 coding sequence is TGTGCCAGCAGTGGGGGACAGGCCAGCAATCAGCCCCAGCATTTT. The V gene is TRBV2, the J gene TRBJ1-5; 8 nucleotides agree with TRBD1. V lost 4 bases to trimming and J lost 1 base; unmatched junction nucleotides: 3. The CDR3 runs 15 residues. In germline, CDR1 is SNHLY, CDR2 FYNNEI.